Listed below are T cell receptor beta chains from one sample, sequenced in a study of shared clonotypes between healthy human individuals. Produced via immunoSEQ multiplex PCR; TCRdb's table is partial and in-frame only. The sample shows fewer than 2.5 million clones, more than 85% of them seen only once. Sequences were obtained from naive CD4+ T cells from PBMCs. The receptors here all came from a man younger than 35 in good health. Some clones in this sample may be carry-over from other donors' samples. Both conserved end residues are part of each CDR3. The order of the fields is V gene, D gene, J gene, clone size, CDR3 protein, CDR3 DNA. A D gene is named only where the DNA matches it firmly. The size entry is marked missing in some rows and otherwise reads once, few, many or a size class.

TRBV6-1	.	TRBJ2-1	.	CATFQNEQFF	TGTGCCACCTTTCAGAATGAGCAGTTCTTC
TRBV6-1	.	TRBJ1-3	.	CASILPPGNTIYF	TGTGCCAGCATCCTCCCGCCCGGAAACACCATATATTTT
TRBV6-1	TRBD1	TRBJ1-5	.	CASSIQGQDQPQHF	TGTGCCAGCAGTATACAGGGGCAAGATCAGCCCCAGCATTTT
TRBV4-3	.	TRBJ1-2	once	CASSQDGGGLGVGYGYTF	TGCGCCAGCAGCCAAGACGGGGGTGGATTGGGGGTCGGCTATGGCTACACCTTC
TRBV6-5	.	TRBJ2-5	.	CASTLGGTETQYF	TGTGCCAGCACCCTCGGGGGAACGGAGACCCAGTACTTC
TRBV5-6	.	TRBJ2-5	.	CASSWIRGEEETQYF	TGTGCCAGCAGCTGGATTAGGGGGGAGGAAGAGACCCAGTACTTC
TRBV2	.	TRBJ2-7	once	CASRILGSSYEQYF	TGTGCCAGCAGAATTCTCGGGTCCTCCTACGAGCAGTACTTC
TRBV5-1	TRBD1	TRBJ1-1	once	CASTIFGTGTNTEAFF	TGCGCCAGCACCATCTTCGGGACAGGGACGAACACTGAAGCTTTCTTT
TRBV7-2	.	TRBJ1-2	.	CASSSRGFGGYTF	TGTGCCAGCAGCTCCCGGGGGTTTGGGGGCTACACCTTC
TRBV27	TRBD1	TRBJ2-7	.	CASSSPPRGLYEQYF	TGTGCCAGCAGTTCCCCCCCCAGGGGGCTCTACGAGCAGTACTTC
TRBV19	.	TRBJ1-5	once	CASSKQGSQPQHF	TGTGCCAGTAGTAAACAGGGCAGTCAGCCCCAGCATTTT
TRBV29-1	.	TRBJ2-2	.	CSVQLSRSNTGELFF	TGCAGCGTTCAGTTGAGCCGGTCGAACACCGGGGAGCTGTTTTTT
TRBV7-3	TRBD1	TRBJ2-7	once	CASSFDRGPYEQYF	TGTGCCAGCAGCTTTGACAGGGGCCCCTACGAGCAGTACTTC
TRBV2	TRBD1	TRBJ1-1	once	CASSRTGGKMGEAFF	TGTGCCAGCAGTAGGACAGGGGGCAAGATGGGTGAAGCTTTCTTT
TRBV5-8	.	TRBJ1-2	.	CASSPGLDYGYTF	TGTGCCAGCAGCCCAGGGTTGGACTATGGCTACACCTTC
TRBV2	.	TRBJ1-1	.	CASSITLGDTEAFF	TGTGCCAGCAGCATCACTTTGGGGGACACTGAAGCTTTCTTT
TRBV30	.	TRBJ1-1	.	CAWSGGHTEAFF	TGTGCCTGGAGCGGGGGGCACACTGAAGCTTTCTTT
TRBV7-2	TRBD2	TRBJ2-7	.	CASSPAGTSGRYEQYF	TGTGCCAGCAGCCCCGCCGGGACTAGCGGGAGGTACGAGCAGTACTTC
TRBV18	.	TRBJ1-3	.	CASSPNGNSGNTIYF	TGTGCCAGCTCACCAAACGGTAACTCTGGAAACACCATATATTTT
TRBV15	.	TRBJ2-7	once	CATSRDRRAQEQYF	TGTGCCACCAGCAGAGATAGAAGGGCGCAGGAGCAGTACTTC
TRBV5-5	.	TRBJ2-7	once	CASTSLPPYEQYF	TGTGCCAGCACCTCCCTGCCTCCCTACGAGCAGTACTTC
TRBV30	.	TRBJ2-5	.	CASGPEGPTQYF	TGTGCCTCCGGACCTGAAGGCCCAACCCAGTACTTC
TRBV12-5	.	TRBJ2-5	.	CASANLGGAQETQYF	TGTGCTAGTGCCAATCTGGGCGGGGCCCAAGAGACCCAGTACTTC
TRBV2	TRBD2	TRBJ2-5	.	CASTPEVAGGGETQYF	TGTGCCAGCACCCCTGAAGTAGCGGGAGGGGGAGAGACCCAGTACTTC
TRBV10-3	.	TRBJ1-2	once	CAISDYPIYTF	TGTGCCATCAGTGATTACCCCATCTACACCTTC
TRBV5-1	.	TRBJ2-5	.	CASSSLTSAKGEQYF	TGCGCCAGCAGCTCACTCACTAGCGCCAAGGGGGAGCAGTACTTC
TRBV30	TRBD2	TRBJ2-2	.	CAWGLAGAGELFF	TGTGCCTGGGGACTAGCGGGAGCCGGGGAGCTGTTTTTT
TRBV6-1	.	TRBJ1-5	.	CASSEDPNQPQHF	TGTGCCAGCAGTGAGGACCCCAATCAGCCCCAGCATTTT
TRBV9	.	TRBJ2-7	.	CASSVGRASTYEQYF	TGTGCCAGCAGCGTAGGACGGGCCTCAACCTACGAGCAGTACTTC
TRBV19	.	TRBJ1-1	.	CASSPGHAANTEAFF	TGTGCCAGTAGTCCCGGACACGCTGCGAACACTGAAGCTTTCTTT
TRBV30	.	TRBJ1-4	few	CAWSVRVREYEKLFF	TGTGCCTGGAGTGTACGGGTCAGGGAGTATGAAAAACTGTTTTTT
TRBV5-6	TRBD2	TRBJ2-3	.	CASSLGLAGGTDTQYF	TGTGCCAGCAGCTTGGGACTAGCGGGAGGCACAGATACGCAGTATTTT
TRBV18	TRBD1	TRBJ2-3	.	CASSRQGGLTDTQYF	TGTGCCAGCTCACGACAGGGGGGGTTGACAGATACGCAGTATTTT
TRBV6-5	TRBD2	TRBJ2-7	.	CASSSGGRVYEQYF	TGTGCCAGCAGCTCAGGCGGGAGGGTATACGAGCAGTACTTC
TRBV6-6	.	TRBJ2-3	.	CASRRGTDTQYF	TGTGCCAGCAGAAGGGGCACAGATACGCAGTATTTT
TRBV10-3	TRBD2	TRBJ2-7	.	CAISEGYSGRTGIYEQYF	TGTGCCATCAGTGAGGGTTATAGCGGGAGGACCGGGATCTACGAGCAGTACTTC
TRBV4-2	TRBD1	TRBJ1-4	.	CASSHGQRDSEKLFF	TGTGCCAGCAGCCACGGACAACGGGACAGTGAAAAACTGTTTTTT
TRBV20-1	.	TRBJ1-3	.	CSAIAGNTIYF	TGCAGTGCTATTGCTGGAAACACCATATATTTT
TRBV4-1	.	TRBJ1-4	.	CASSQGDRRGLTEKLFF	TGCGCCAGCAGCCAAGGTGATCGCCGGGGGCTAACTGAAAAACTGTTTTTT
TRBV5-6	.	TRBJ1-1	.	CASSPPGTKMNTEAFF	TGTGCCAGCAGCCCTCCGGGCACTAAGATGAACACTGAAGCTTTCTTT
TRBV5-1	TRBD1	TRBJ1-4	.	CASSFTGGSEKLFF	TGCGCCAGCAGCTTTACAGGGGGCAGTGAAAAACTGTTTTTT
TRBV4-1	TRBD2	TRBJ2-1	.	CASSQGRTSGTSGNEQFF	TGCGCCAGCAGCCAAGGTAGGACTAGCGGGACCTCCGGCAATGAGCAGTTCTTC
TRBV9	.	TRBJ1-2	.	CASSVGDGSPNYGYTF	TGTGCCAGCAGCGTAGGGGACGGTAGCCCTAACTATGGCTACACCTTC
TRBV10-3	.	TRBJ1-6	.	CAISGRAFGSSPLHF	TGTGCCATCAGTGGCAGGGCCTTTGGGAGTTCACCCCTCCACTTT
TRBV10-3	TRBD1	TRBJ1-1	.	CAIGGQGENEAFF	TGTGCCATCGGGGGACAGGGGGAAAATGAAGCTTTCTTT
TRBV7-9	.	TRBJ2-2	.	CASSFTGLGELFF	TGTGCCAGCAGCTTCACAGGACTCGGGGAGCTGTTTTTT
TRBV2	TRBD2	TRBJ2-2	.	CASMRTSGNTGELFF	TGTGCCAGCATGAGGACTAGCGGGAACACCGGGGAGCTGTTTTTT
TRBV7-9	TRBD1	TRBJ2-7	.	CASSLAGDRGPTAQYF	TGTGCCAGCAGCTTAGCGGGGGACAGGGGACCTACTGCGCAGTACTTC
TRBV5-4	TRBD1	TRBJ1-1	.	CASSTYRGDTEAFF	TGTGCCAGCAGCACGTACAGGGGTGACACTGAAGCTTTCTTT
TRBV7-8	.	TRBJ2-5	once	CASSRRDTQETQYF	TGTGCCAGCAGTCGACGGGACACTCAAGAGACCCAGTACTTC
TRBV9	.	TRBJ1-3	.	CASSVPAGGSGNTIYF	TGTGCCAGCAGCGTACCTGCGGGCGGCTCTGGAAACACCATATATTTT
TRBV28	TRBD1	TRBJ2-7	.	CASSYWSSAGGIEQYF	TGTGCCAGCAGTTACTGGAGCTCCGCAGGGGGCATCGAGCAGTACTTC
TRBV5-1	.	TRBJ2-5	.	CASSPGQLQETQYF	TGCGCCAGCAGCCCTGGACAGCTCCAAGAGACCCAGTACTTC
TRBV6-5	.	TRBJ2-7	.	CASSRLDKGEQYF	TGTGCCAGCAGCCGGTTAGATAAGGGCGAGCAGTACTTC
TRBV5-8	TRBD1	TRBJ2-7	.	CASSLPSGQLYEQYF	TGTGCCAGCAGCTTGCCCTCGGGACAGCTTTACGAGCAGTACTTC
TRBV7-9	TRBD1	TRBJ1-1	.	CASSLVTGANEAFF	TGTGCCAGCAGCTTAGTGACAGGGGCCAATGAAGCTTTCTTT
TRBV5-4	.	TRBJ1-3	.	CASSPQNSGNTIYF	TGTGCCAGCAGCCCGCAGAACTCTGGAAACACCATATATTTT
TRBV9	.	TRBJ2-1	.	CASSVVPSEGNEQFF	TGTGCCAGCAGCGTAGTCCCTAGCGAGGGGAATGAGCAGTTCTTC